Listed below are T cell receptor beta chains from one sample, sequenced in a study of human T cells and chemical hapten exposure. MiXCR was run by TCRdb on the RACE reads, yielding one entry per CDR3 protein. The data contain some 49,000 distinct CDR3 sequences, approximately 9.1% of them seen just once; the ten biggest clones take up 4% to 5.5%. The source was whole blood, collected in connection with sensitization to the hapten diphenylcyclopropenone (DPC). These receptors came from a woman in her fifties or sixties with alopecia areata. Some clones in this sample may be carry-over from other donors' samples. Both conserved end residues are part of each CDR3. D genes are given only for firm matches. Expanded clones get a size class; other rows say once, few or many, or leave the size out.

TGTGCCAGCAGTCTCACAGGGTTGATGTACTTC,CASSLTGLMYF,few,.,11,TRBJ2-7,TRBV28
TGTGCCAGCAGCTCCCCCCATCGCGGAGTTGACAGGGCCGATGAGCAGTTCTTC,CASSSPHRGVDRADEQFF,many,TRBD1,18,TRBJ2-1,TRBV7-2
TGCGCCAGCAGCGCGGGACTAGATACCGGGGAGCTGTTTTTT,CASSAGLDTGELFF,many,TRBD2,14,TRBJ2-2,TRBV5-1
TGCAGAGTATTGGAGAACACTGAAGCTTTCTTT,CRVLENTEAFF,many,.,11,TRBJ1-1,TRBV29-1
TGTGCCAGTAGTTCCCCAGGGGCCAATCAGCCCCAGCATTTT,CASSSPGANQPQHF,many,.,14,TRBJ1-5,TRBV19
TGTGCCAGCAGTTTCGATGAAGCGGGGTGGAGTGAGCAGTTCTTC,CASSFDEAGWSEQFF,many,TRBD2,15,TRBJ2-1,TRBV12-3/TRBV12-4
TGCGCCAGCAGTGAAGAGGGTACGGAAACTGAAGCTTTCTTT,CASSEEGTETEAFF,many,.,14,TRBJ1-1,TRBV10-2
TGTGCCAGCAGCTTAGATTCCACCTGGTACCAAGAGACCCAGTACTTC,CASSLDSTWYQETQYF,many,.,16,TRBJ2-5,TRBV11-2
TGTGCCAGCAGTGATCCTAGCGGGATCAGCACAGATACGCAGTATTTT,CASSDPSGISTDTQYF,many,TRBD2,16,TRBJ2-3,TRBV6-6
TGTGCCAGCAGCTTGTCTGCGGGAGTTAGCTACAATGAGCAGTTCTTC,CASSLSAGVSYNEQFF,many,TRBD2,16,TRBJ2-1,TRBV11-2
TGCGCCAGCAGCTTGGCGGGGAGCTACGAGCAGTACTTC,CASSLAGSYEQYF,many,.,13,TRBJ2-7,TRBV5-1
TGTGCCAGCACTGGTTCGCGTACGCAGTATTTT,CASTGSRTQYF,.,.,11,TRBJ2-3,TRBV28
TGTGCCAGCAGCCCGATCGGTCCCGGGACAGGGATCGCTAACTATGGCTACACCTTC,CASSPIGPGTGIANYGYTF,many,TRBD1,19,TRBJ1-2,TRBV6-5
TGTGCCAGCCGTAAGACGGGTTTACAGCCCCAGCATTTT,CASRKTGLQPQHF,.,.,13,TRBJ1-5,TRBV28